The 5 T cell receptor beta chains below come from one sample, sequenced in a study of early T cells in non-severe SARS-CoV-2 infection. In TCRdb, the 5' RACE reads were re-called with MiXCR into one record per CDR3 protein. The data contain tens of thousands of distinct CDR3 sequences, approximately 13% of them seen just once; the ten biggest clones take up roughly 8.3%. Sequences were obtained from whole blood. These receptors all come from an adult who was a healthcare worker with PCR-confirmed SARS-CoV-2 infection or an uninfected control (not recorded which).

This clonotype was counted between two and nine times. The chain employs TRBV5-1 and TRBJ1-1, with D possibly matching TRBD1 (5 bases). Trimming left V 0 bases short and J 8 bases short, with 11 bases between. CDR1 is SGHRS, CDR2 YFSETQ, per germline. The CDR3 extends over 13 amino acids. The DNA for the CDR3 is TGCGCCAGCAGCTTGGAGGGGAGCCCCGAAGCTTTCTTT. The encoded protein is CASSLEGSPEAFF.

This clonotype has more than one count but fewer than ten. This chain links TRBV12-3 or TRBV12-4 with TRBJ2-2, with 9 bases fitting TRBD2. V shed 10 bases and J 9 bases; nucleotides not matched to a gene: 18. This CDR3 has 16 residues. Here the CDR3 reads CAISRLLAGGPRELFF. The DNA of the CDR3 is TGTGCCATTTCTCGACTCTTGGCGGGAGGGCCCCGGGAGCTGTTTTTT.

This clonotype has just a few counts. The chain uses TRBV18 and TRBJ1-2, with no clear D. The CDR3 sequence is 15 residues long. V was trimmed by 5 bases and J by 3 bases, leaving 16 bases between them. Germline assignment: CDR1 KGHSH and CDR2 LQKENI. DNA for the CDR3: TGTGCCAGCTCAGGTACAGCGGTCGGCGACTATGGCTACACCTTC. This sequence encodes CASSGTAVGDYGYTF.

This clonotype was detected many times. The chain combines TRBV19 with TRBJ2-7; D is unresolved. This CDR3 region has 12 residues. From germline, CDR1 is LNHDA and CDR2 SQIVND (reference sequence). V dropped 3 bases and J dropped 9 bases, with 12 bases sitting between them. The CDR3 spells CASSIPVVAQYF. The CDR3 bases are TGTGCCAGTAGTATCCCCGTCGTGGCGCAGTACTTC.

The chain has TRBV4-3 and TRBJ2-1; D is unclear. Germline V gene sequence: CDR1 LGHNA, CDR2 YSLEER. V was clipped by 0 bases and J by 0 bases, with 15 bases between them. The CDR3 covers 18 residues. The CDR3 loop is CASSQDTSAASSYNEQFF. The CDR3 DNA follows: TGCGCCAGCAGCCAAGATACCAGCGCCGCCAGCTCCTACAATGAGCAGTTCTTC.